What follows are 29 T cell receptor beta chains derived from one specimen sequenced in a study of T cell responses to AZD1222 COVID-19 vaccine (dated by TCRdb to the early 2020s). The sample's time point label, decoded: about 28 days (+/-7) after the second vaccine dose. Library creation used the immunoSEQ multiplex PCR assay. This immuneACCESS table, as held by TCRdb, lists in-frame sequences with V and J called but not all clones. Of the missing ones, under half trace to an unresolved V gene in checked studies; the others have no known cause. Recorded for this sample are around 130,000 clones; about nine tenths of them occurred a single time. Approximately 2% of the sample is held by the ten biggest clonotypes. Specimen: peripheral blood, collected 28 days after the second AZD1222 dose. The receptors were sampled from an adult who received the AZD1222 COVID-19 vaccine.

The gene calls are TRBV4-1 and TRBJ2-1, with 10 bases that match TRBD2. V shed 6 bases, J shed 7 bases, and the junction held 18 bases outside the gene matches. Germline-derived CDR1 and CDR2 are MGHRA and YSYEKL. This CDR3 region has 18 residues. In DNA form, the CDR3 reads TGCGCCAGCAGGAACCCGGGCAGAAGAGCGGGAGGGCGGAATGAGCAGTTCTTC. It is translated as CASRNPGRRAGGRNEQFF.

Here the CDR3 DNA reads TGCGCCAGCAGCGTGGGGGTCCAAGAGACCCAGTACTTC. Amino acid sequence: CASSVGVQETQYF. The gene calls are TRBV5-1 and TRBJ2-5; either TRBD1 or TRBD2 may fit D (5 bases each). This CDR3 is 13 amino acids long. Germline V CDR1 and CDR2: SGHRS, YFSETQ. V lost 4 bases, J lost 1 base, and 8 bases lay in between.

In its sample, this clone was seen once. The chain recombines TRBV30 with TRBJ1-4; D not resolved. The CDR3 consists of 13 residues. Germline V gives CDR1 GTSNPN, CDR2 SVGIG (reference sequence). With 3 bases removed from V and 5 bases from J, the gap between germline ends came to 10 bases. This chain's CDR3 is CAWRRAANEKLFF. DNA for the CDR3: TGTGCCTGGAGGAGGGCCGCCAATGAAAAACTGTTTTTT. The full variable domain, its missing parts supplied by reference TRBV30 and TRBJ1-4, is SQTIHQWPATLVQPVGSPLSLECTVEGTSNPNLYWYRQAAGRGLQLLFYSVGIGQISSEVPQNLSASRPQDRQFILSSKKLLLSDSGFYLCAWRRAANEKLFFGSGTQLSVL.

V gene TRBV6-2 or TRBV6-3 combines with J gene TRBJ2-2; D remains unclear. V was trimmed by 2 bases and J by 7 bases, leaving 17 bases between them. Germline-derived CDR1 and CDR2 are MNHEY and SVGEGT. This CDR3 has 16 residues. CDR3 coding DNA: TGTGCCAGCAGTTACCCCTTAGGAAGGCCCGACGGGGAGCTGTTTTTT. Amino acid sequence: CASSYPLGRPDGELFF.

V gene TRBV4-1 combines with J gene TRBJ1-1; maybe TRBD1 (5 bases). Germline loops: CDR1 MGHRA, CDR2 YSYEKL. V lost 1 base, J lost 8 bases, and 17 bases lay in between. This CDR3 contains 15 residues. The CDR3 DNA sequence: TGCGCCAGCAGCCAAGGTCTCGGGGGGAGTATAGAAGCTTTCTTT. Protein: CASSQGLGGSIEAFF.

This rearrangement joins TRBV18 to TRBJ1-1; no clear D. V was clipped by 1 base and J by 6 bases, with 9 bases between them. This CDR3 comprises 13 residues. In germline, CDR1 is KGHSH, CDR2 LQKENI. The chain's CDR3 is CASSPQGLSEAFF. The CDR3 DNA follows: TGTGCCAGCTCACCACAGGGTTTATCTGAAGCTTTCTTT.

The rearrangement uses TRBV2 and TRBJ1-5; 7 bases are a match to TRBD1. This CDR3 is built from 15 residues. The V gene's germline CDR1 is SNHLY and CDR2 FYNNEI. Unmatched junction bases numbered 8, after V lost 6 bases and J lost 3 bases. The CDR3 is CASRGAGGFNQPQHF. DNA for the CDR3: TGTGCCAGCAGGGGGGCAGGGGGATTCAATCAGCCCCAGCATTTT.

The chain uses TRBV20-1 and TRBJ1-5; 7 positions match TRBD1. This CDR3 is built from 14 residues. Germline CDR1 reads DFQATT; CDR2 reads SNEGSKA (reference sequence). Unmatched junction bases numbered 9, after V lost 3 bases and J lost 7 bases. As DNA, the CDR3 is TGCAGTGCTAGTCGACAGGGTGAGTGGCAGCCCCAGCATTTT. Its protein is CSASRQGEWQPQHF.

The J gene is TRBJ2-3, the V gene TRBV7-2; TRBD1 aligns across 8 bases. The CDR3 consists of 16 residues. Per the germline V gene, CDR1 is SGHTA and CDR2 is FQGNSA. V dropped 5 bases and J dropped 4; count of bases not matched to a gene: 11. DNA for the CDR3: TGTGCCAGCAGCCAACGACAGGGGCCTCGCGCAGATACGCAGTATTTT. Translated: CASSQRQGPRADTQYF.

About this clone itself: The junction departs from the called germline gene at one end, perhaps through a read error. The CDR3 spells CASSDLGADGYTF. CDR3 in DNA: TGTGCCAGCAGTGATCTAGGGGCTGATGGCTATACCTTC. This chain uses TRBV2 with TRBJ1-2; D might be TRBD1 (5 bases). This CDR3 has 13 residues. CDR1 and CDR2 from the germline V gene are SNHLY and FYNNEI.

V usage is TRBV19 and J usage is TRBJ1-2; a possible D gene is TRBD1 (5 bases). V was cut by 10 bases and J by 4 bases, with 19 bases left in between. Looked up from germline, CDR1 is LNHDA and CDR2 is SQIVND (reference sequence). There are 14 residues in the CDR3. CDR3 sequence (DNA): TGTGCCACTACCCGGGACCGTCCCTTCTATGGCTACACCTTC. Translating it yields CATTRDRPFYGYTF. Using reference TRBV19 and TRBJ1-2 for the parts outside the CDR3, the full variable domain is DGGITQSPKYLFRKEGQNVTLSCEQNLNHDAMYWYRQDPGQGLRLIYYSQIVNDFQKGDIAEGYSVSREKKESFPLTVTSAQKNPTAFYLCATTRDRPFYGYTFGSGTRLTVV.

The chain combines TRBV5-1 with TRBJ2-5, with 7 nucleotides matching TRBD1. V lost 4 bases and J lost 5; bases outside the gene matches: 5. Germline V CDR1 and CDR2: SGHRS, YFSETQ. The CDR3 spans 13 residues. The CDR3 DNA follows: TGCGCCAGCAGCGCCGGGACAGAGGAGACCCAGTACTTC. As protein: CASSAGTEETQYF.

Points on this clone: At one boundary the junction diverges from the germline segment, which might be a read error. The chain uses TRBV7-7 and TRBJ1-4; a possible D gene is TRBD1 (6 bases). This CDR3 comprises 13 residues. In germline, CDR1 is SSHAT, CDR2 FNYEAQ (reference sequence). The CDR3 reads CASSLGGYEKLFF. CDR3 sequence (DNA): TGTGCTAGCAGCTTAGGGGGTTATGAAAAACTGTTTTTT.

This clone was detected only a few times. The rearrangement joins TRBV6-6 to TRBJ2-2; possible D gene TRBD1, 5 bases. This CDR3 is 16 amino acids long. V was trimmed by 6 bases and J by 6 bases, leaving 20 bases between them. CDR1 is MNHNY, CDR2 SVGAGI, per germline (reference sequence). CDR3 amino acids: CASRGPTQIVAGELFF. DNA of the CDR3: TGTGCCAGCAGGGGGCCCACTCAGATAGTGGCCGGGGAGCTGTTTTTT.

The chain carries TRBV18 and TRBJ2-2, with TRBD2 identical over 8 bases. The CDR3 runs 16 residues. Trimming at V came to 1 base and at J to 1 base, leaving 2 bases not matched to a gene. Germline CDR1 and CDR2: KGHSH and LQKENI. CDR3 amino acids: CASSPQTSENTGELFF. The CDR3 DNA reads TGTGCCAGCTCACCACAGACTAGCGAGAACACCGGGGAGCTGTTTTTT. The full variable domain, with the rest looked up from reference TRBV18 and TRBJ2-2, is NAGVMQNPRHLVRRRGQEARLRCSPMKGHSHVYWYRQLPEEGLKFMVYLQKENIIDESGMPKERFSAEFPKEGPSILRIQQVVRGDSAAYFCASSPQTSENTGELFFGEGSRLTVL.

V and J are TRBV11-2 and TRBJ2-7, with 9 bases identical to TRBD2. V shed 4 bases and J 7 bases; nucleotides not matched to a gene: 5. The CDR3 totals 13 residues. Germline V gene data show CDR1 as SGHAT and CDR2 as FQNNGV. The CDR3 DNA reads TGTGCCAGCAGCTCGGGACTAGCTAGGGAGCAGTACGTC. It translates to CASSSGLAREQYV.

The V gene is TRBV15, the J gene TRBJ2-5; no clear D. The V and J ends lost 3 bases and 1 base respectively, with 3 bases between them. Germline loops: CDR1 LNHNV, CDR2 YYDKDF (reference sequence). The CDR3 contains 12 residues. The CDR3 bases are TGTGCCACCAGCAGCTCCCAAGAGACCCAGTACTTC. This translates into CATSSSQETQYF.

The chain links TRBV27 to TRBJ1-2; TRBD1 is a possible D gene (6 bases). This CDR3 is 14 amino acids long. Between the trimmed V and J ends, which lost 0 bases and 4 bases, there was a span of 9 bases. CDR1 is MNHEY, CDR2 SMNVEV, per germline (reference sequence). Here the CDR3 reads CASSLSPGAYGYTF. The CDR3 nucleotides read TGTGCCAGCAGTTTATCTCCGGGGGCCTATGGCTACACCTTC.

The chain recombines TRBV7-2 with TRBJ1-4, with D possibly TRBD1 on 6 matching bases. V lost 2 bases and J lost 5, with 12 bases in between. The CDR3 has 15 amino acids. CDR1 is SGHTA, CDR2 FQGNSA, per germline. The CDR3 DNA reads as TGTGCCAGCAGCTTATCCCGGGGGGCGAATGAAAAACTGTTTTTT. Translation gives CASSLSRGANEKLFF.

This clone was seen a single time. CDR3 region: CASSFDRQPHSGNTIYF. As DNA, the CDR3 is TGCGCCAGCAGCTTCGACAGACAACCTCACTCTGGAAACACCATATATTTT. The genes are TRBV5-1 and TRBJ1-3; possible D gene TRBD1, 5 bases. From germline, CDR1 is SGHRS and CDR2 YFSETQ. V was clipped by 2 bases and J by 0 bases, with 15 bases between them. The CDR3 runs to 17 residues.

CDR3 residues: CAISESAGAGNQPQHF. In DNA, the CDR3 is TGTGCCATCAGTGAGTCGGCGGGGGCGGGCAATCAGCCCCAGCATTTT. The chain has TRBV10-3 and TRBJ1-5; D possibly corresponds to TRBD1 (6 bases). V was pared by 0 bases and J by 2 bases, with 11 bases between. Germline V gives CDR1 ENHRY, CDR2 SYGVKD. The CDR3 runs to 16 residues.

V is TRBV5-1 and J is TRBJ2-1; D is perhaps TRBD1 (5 bases). The CDR3 contains 16 residues. Trimming removed 0 bases at V and 5 bases at J, with 15 bases between. Looked up from germline, CDR1 is SGHRS and CDR2 is YFSETQ. Here the CDR3 DNA reads TGCGCCAGCAGCTTGGCCGGCAGGGTTACGGACAATGAGCAGTTCTTC. Translation gives CASSLAGRVTDNEQFF.

The chain links TRBV11-2 to TRBJ2-3; no reliable D call. The ends were cut back, 1 base at V and 4 bases at J, with 9 bases in the middle. In germline, CDR1 is SGHAT, CDR2 FQNNGV. The CDR3 has 14 amino acids. The CDR3 here is CASSLAQTPDTQYF. CDR3 nucleotide sequence: TGTGCCAGCAGCTTAGCACAGACTCCAGATACGCAGTATTTT.

The chain couples TRBV19 to TRBJ2-7; weak D call: TRBD2 (5 bases). The germline V gene has CDR1 LNHDA and CDR2 SQIVND (reference sequence). V lost 3 bases, J lost 1 base, and 13 bases lay in between. The CDR3 consists of 15 residues. CDR3 protein: CASSILEGKSYEQYF. CDR3 nucleotide sequence: TGTGCCAGTAGTATTTTAGAGGGCAAGTCCTACGAGCAGTACTTC.

CDR3 residues: CASRDYQRENEKLFF. The CDR3 nucleotides are TGCGCCAGCAGAGACTATCAGAGAGAAAATGAAAAACTGTTTTTT. The J gene is TRBJ1-4, the V gene TRBV10-2; D remains unclear. The CDR3 contains 15 residues. Trimming stripped 6 bases from V and 5 bases from J, with 16 bases between. Germline lookup yields CDR1 WSHSY and CDR2 SAAADI.

The rearrangement uses TRBV19 and TRBJ1-5; TRBD1 matches at 8 bases. CDR3 length: 18 residues. V lost 4 bases to trimming and J lost 0 bases; unmatched junction nucleotides: 11. Germline V CDR1 and CDR2: LNHDA, SQIVND (reference sequence). The CDR3 bases are TGTGCCAGTAGTAACATACAGGGGGTAATCGATAGCAATCAGCCCCAGCATTTT. Translating gives CASSNIQGVIDSNQPQHF. The complete variable domain, with remaining parts taken from reference TRBV19 and TRBJ1-5, reads DGGITQSPKYLFRKEGQNVTLSCEQNLNHDAMYWYRQDPGQGLRLIYYSQIVNDFQKGDIAEGYSVSREKKESFPLTVTSAQKNPTAFYLCASSNIQGVIDSNQPQHFGDGTRLSIL.

The CDR3 bases are TGTGCCTGGAACCGGGGTAGCGGGGCCTCAGATACGCAGTATTTT. This sequence encodes CAWNRGSGASDTQYF. The rearrangement joins TRBV30 to TRBJ2-3; TRBD2 aligns across 8 bases. Germline CDR1 GTSNPN, CDR2 SVGIG (reference sequence). CDR3 length equals 15 residues. Germline trimming cut 4 bases from V and 4 bases from J; bases unmatched to any gene: 10.

The chain employs TRBV6-4 and TRBJ2-1; 11 nucleotides align to TRBD2. Per germline, CDR1 MRHNA and CDR2 SNTAGT. V dropped 3 bases and J dropped 3; count of bases not matched to a gene: 1. The CDR3 has 15 amino acids. This CDR3 reads CASSDTSGSYNEQFF. In DNA form, the CDR3 reads TGTGCCAGCAGTGATACTAGCGGGAGCTACAATGAGCAGTTCTTC.

J is TRBJ1-1 and V is TRBV29-1; 7 positions agree with TRBD1. Germline V CDR1 and CDR2: SQVTM, ANQGSEA. The CDR3 spans 14 residues. The ends lost 4 bases at V and 1 base at J; junction bases unmatched: 6. The CDR3 DNA sequence: TGCAGCGTTGTCCTACAGGGGAGGAACACTGAAGCTTTCTTT. It encodes CSVVLQGRNTEAFF.